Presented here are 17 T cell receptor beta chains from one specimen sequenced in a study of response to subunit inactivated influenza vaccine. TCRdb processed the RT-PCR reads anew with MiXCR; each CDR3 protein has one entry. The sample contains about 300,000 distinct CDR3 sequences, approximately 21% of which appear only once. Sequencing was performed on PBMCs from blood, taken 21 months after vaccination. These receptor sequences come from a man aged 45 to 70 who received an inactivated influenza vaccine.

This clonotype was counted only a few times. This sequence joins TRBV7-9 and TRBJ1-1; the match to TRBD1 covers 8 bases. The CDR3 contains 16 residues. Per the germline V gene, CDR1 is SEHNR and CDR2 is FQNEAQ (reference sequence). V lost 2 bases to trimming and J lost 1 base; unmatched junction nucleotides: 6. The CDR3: CASSLPGQVQNTEAFF. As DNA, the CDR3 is TGTGCCAGCAGCTTACCGGGACAGGTGCAGAACACTGAAGCTTTCTTT.

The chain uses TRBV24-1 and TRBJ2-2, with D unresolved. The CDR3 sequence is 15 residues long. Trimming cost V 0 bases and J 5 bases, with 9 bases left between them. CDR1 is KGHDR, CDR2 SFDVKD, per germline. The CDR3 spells CATSDLRHPTGELFF. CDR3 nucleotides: TGTGCCACCAGTGATTTGAGACATCCGACCGGGGAGCTGTTTTTT.

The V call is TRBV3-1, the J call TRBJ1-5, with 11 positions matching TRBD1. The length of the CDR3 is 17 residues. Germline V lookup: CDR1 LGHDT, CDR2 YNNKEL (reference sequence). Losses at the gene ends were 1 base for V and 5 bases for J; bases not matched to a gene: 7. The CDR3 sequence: CASSQGDRGSRHQPQHF. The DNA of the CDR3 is TGTGCCAGCAGCCAAGGGGACAGGGGGAGTCGACATCAGCCCCAGCATTTT.

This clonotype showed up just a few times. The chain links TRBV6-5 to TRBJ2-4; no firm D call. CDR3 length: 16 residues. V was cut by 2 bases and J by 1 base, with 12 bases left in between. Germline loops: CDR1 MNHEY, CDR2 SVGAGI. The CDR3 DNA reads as TGTGCCAGCAGTTACGATAGGGTTGAGGCCAAAAACATTCAGTACTTC. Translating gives CASSYDRVEAKNIQYF.

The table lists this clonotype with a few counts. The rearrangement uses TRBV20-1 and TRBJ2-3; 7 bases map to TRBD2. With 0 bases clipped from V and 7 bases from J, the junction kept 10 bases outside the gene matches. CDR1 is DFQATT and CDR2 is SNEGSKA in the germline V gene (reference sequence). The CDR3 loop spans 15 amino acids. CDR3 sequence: CSARDPASGWNTQYF. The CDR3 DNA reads TGCAGTGCTAGAGATCCTGCTAGCGGCTGGAATACGCAGTATTTT.

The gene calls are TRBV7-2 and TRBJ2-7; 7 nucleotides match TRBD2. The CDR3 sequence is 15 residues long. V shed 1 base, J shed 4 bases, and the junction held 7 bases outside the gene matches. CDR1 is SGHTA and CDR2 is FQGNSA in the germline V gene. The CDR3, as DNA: TGTGCCAGCAGCTTAGAGGGCGGGGGAAAGTACGAGCAGTACTTC. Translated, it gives CASSLEGGGKYEQYF.

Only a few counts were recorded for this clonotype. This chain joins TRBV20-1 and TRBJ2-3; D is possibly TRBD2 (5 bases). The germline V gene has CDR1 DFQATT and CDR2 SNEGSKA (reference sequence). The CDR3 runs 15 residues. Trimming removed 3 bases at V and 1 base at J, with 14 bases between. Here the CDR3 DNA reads TGCAGTGCTAGTGGCGTCCGGGGTGGCACAGATACGCAGTATTTT. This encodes CSASGVRGGTDTQYF.

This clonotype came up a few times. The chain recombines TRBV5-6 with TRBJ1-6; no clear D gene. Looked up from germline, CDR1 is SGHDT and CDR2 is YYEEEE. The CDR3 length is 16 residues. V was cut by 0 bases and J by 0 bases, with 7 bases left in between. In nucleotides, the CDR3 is TGTGCCAGCAGCTTGGCTTCGAGCTCCTATAATTCACCCCTCCACTTT. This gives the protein CASSLASSSYNSPLHF. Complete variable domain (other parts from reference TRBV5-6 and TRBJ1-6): DAGVTQSPTHLIKTRGQQVTLRCSPKSGHDTVSWYQQALGQGPQFIFQYYEEEERQRGNFPDRFSGHQFPNYSSELNVNALLLGDSALYLCASSLASSSYNSPLHFGNGTRLTVT.

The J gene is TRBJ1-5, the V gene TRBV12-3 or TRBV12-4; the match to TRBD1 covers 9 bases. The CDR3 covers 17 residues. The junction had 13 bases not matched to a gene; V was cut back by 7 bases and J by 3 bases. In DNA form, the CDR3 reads TGTGCCAGCAAATCCGGGACAGGGATCGGATTCAATCAGCCCCAGCATTTT. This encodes CASKSGTGIGFNQPQHF.

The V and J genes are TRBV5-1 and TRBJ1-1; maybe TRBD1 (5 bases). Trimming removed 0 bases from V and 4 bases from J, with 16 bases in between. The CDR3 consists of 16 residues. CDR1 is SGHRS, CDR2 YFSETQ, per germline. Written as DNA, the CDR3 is TGCGCCAGCAGCTTGGGAGGTGGGGGGGTGAGCACTGAAGCTTTCTTT. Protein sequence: CASSLGGGGVSTEAFF.

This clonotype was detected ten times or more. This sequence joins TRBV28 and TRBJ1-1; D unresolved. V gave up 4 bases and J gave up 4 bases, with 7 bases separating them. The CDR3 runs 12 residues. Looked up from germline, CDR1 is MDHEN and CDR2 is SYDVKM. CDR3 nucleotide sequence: TGTGCCAGCAGTTCGGCAGCCACTGAAGCTTTCTTT. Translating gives CASSSAATEAFF.

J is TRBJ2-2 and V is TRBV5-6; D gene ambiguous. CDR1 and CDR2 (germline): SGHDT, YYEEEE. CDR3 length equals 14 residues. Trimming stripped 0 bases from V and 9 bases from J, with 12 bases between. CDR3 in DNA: TGTGCCAGCAGCTTGGAGGTAGTGGACCGGGAGCTGTTTTTT. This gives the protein CASSLEVVDRELFF.

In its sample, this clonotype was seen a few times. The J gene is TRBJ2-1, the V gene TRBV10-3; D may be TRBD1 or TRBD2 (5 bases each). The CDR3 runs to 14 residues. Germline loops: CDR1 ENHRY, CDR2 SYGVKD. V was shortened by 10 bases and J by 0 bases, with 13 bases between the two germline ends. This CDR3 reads CATRGDGSYNEQFF. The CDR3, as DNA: TGTGCCACCCGGGGCGACGGCTCCTACAATGAGCAGTTCTTC.

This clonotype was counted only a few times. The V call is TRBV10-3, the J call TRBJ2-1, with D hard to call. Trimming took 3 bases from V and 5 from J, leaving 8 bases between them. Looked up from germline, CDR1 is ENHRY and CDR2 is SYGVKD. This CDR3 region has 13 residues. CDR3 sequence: CAISDKVDNEQFF. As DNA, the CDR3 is TGTGCCATCAGTGATAAAGTGGACAATGAGCAGTTCTTC.

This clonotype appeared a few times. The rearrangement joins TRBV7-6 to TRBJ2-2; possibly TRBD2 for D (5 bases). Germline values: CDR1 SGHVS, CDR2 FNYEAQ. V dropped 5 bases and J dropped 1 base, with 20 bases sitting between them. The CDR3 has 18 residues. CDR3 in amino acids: CASSRTAGNRVNTGELFF. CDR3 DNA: TGTGCCAGCAGCCGAACCGCCGGGAATAGGGTGAACACCGGGGAGCTGTTTTTT.

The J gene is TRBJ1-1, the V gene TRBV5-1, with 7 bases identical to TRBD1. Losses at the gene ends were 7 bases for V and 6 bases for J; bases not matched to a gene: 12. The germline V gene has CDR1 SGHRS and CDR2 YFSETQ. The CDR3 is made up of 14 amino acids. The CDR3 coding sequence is TGCGCCAGCCGACAGGGAGGGGCAAGGGCTGAAGCTTTCTTT. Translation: CASRQGGARAEAFF.

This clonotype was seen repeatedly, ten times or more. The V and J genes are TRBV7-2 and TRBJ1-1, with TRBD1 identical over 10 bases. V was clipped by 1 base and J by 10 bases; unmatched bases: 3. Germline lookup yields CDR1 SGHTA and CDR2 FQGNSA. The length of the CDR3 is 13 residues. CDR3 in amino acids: CASSLGDRGSAFF. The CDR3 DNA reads TGTGCCAGCAGCTTAGGGGACAGGGGTTCAGCTTTCTTT. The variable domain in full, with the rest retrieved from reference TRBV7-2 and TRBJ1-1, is GAGVSQSPSNKVTEKGKDVELRCDPISGHTALYWYRQSLGQGLEFLIYFQGNSAPDKSGLPSDRFSAERTGGSVSTLTIQRTQQEDSAVYLCASSLGDRGSAFFGQGTRLTVV.